This passage covers 16 T cell receptor beta chains from one sample sequenced in a study of T-cell reconstitution after alpha-beta-depleted transplantation in children. Unique molecular identifiers were built into the TCRbeta library. TCRdb independently ran MiXCR on the PCR reads; one entry per CDR3 protein. The data contain about 200,000 distinct CDR3 sequences, roughly 7.1% of them singletons. The starting material was PBMCs, obtained before TCRalphabeta/CD19-depleted stem cell transplant. The origin of the receptors is a boy between 2 and 10 years old with acute lymphoblastic leukemia, due to receive a stem cell transplant.

This clonotype was detected ten times or more. This sequence joins TRBV20-1 and TRBJ2-3; 7 nucleotides line up with TRBD2. This CDR3 is 15 amino acids long. V lost 6 bases to trimming and J lost 3 bases; unmatched junction nucleotides: 12. CDR1 and CDR2 (germline): DFQATT, SNEGSKA (reference sequence). CDR3 bases: TGCAGTGCCCCATCCTGGACTAGGGGAACAGATACGCAGTATTTT. Translation gives CSAPSWTRGTDTQYF.

V and J are TRBV28 and TRBJ2-1, with D perhaps matching TRBD2 (6 bases). Germline CDR1 is MDHEN and CDR2 is SYDVKM. Deletions cut 7 bases from V and 0 bases from J, with 16 bases between. The CDR3 is made up of 16 amino acids. The CDR3 coding sequence is TGTGCCAGCACCTCGGGAGTCCACAGCTCCTACAATGAGCAGTTCTTC. Encoded protein: CASTSGVHSSYNEQFF.

This rearrangement joins TRBV5-1 to TRBJ2-7; the D gene is possibly TRBD1 (6 bases). The CDR3 contains 16 residues. V was clipped by 2 bases and J by 0 bases, with 15 bases between them. Germline assignment: CDR1 SGHRS and CDR2 YFSETQ. This CDR3 reads CASSFGSPGVSYEQYF. CDR3 nucleotide sequence: TGCGCCAGCAGCTTTGGTTCCCCAGGGGTCTCCTACGAGCAGTACTTC.

This clonotype was picked up a small number of times. This rearrangement joins TRBV14 to TRBJ2-7; tentatively, D is TRBD1 (6 bases). Trimming took off 2 bases at V and 6 bases at J, with 23 bases between the two ends. CDR1 is SGHDN and CDR2 is FVKESK in the germline V gene. This CDR3 comprises 17 residues. The CDR3: CASSQPPDSLGLGEQYF. The CDR3 bases are TGTGCCAGCAGCCAACCACCGGACAGTCTAGGCTTGGGCGAGCAGTACTTC.

This clonotype appeared many times. The chain is built from TRBV18 and TRBJ2-1; D is unresolved. This CDR3 has 12 residues. Trimming cost V 3 bases and J 8 bases, with 8 bases left between them. Germline V gene sequence: CDR1 KGHSH, CDR2 LQKENI. Written as DNA, the CDR3 is TGTGCCAGCTCACCCGGTAGCCATGAGCAGTTCTTC. Translation: CASSPGSHEQFF.

This clonotype has a count of ten or more. The CDR3, as DNA: TGTGCCAGCAGCCAAGTCACCTGGGGTGGCAATGAGCAGTTCTTC. Encoded protein: CASSQVTWGGNEQFF. The chain is built from TRBV3-1 and TRBJ2-1; D not resolved. The germline V gene has CDR1 LGHDT and CDR2 YNNKEL (reference sequence). V was shortened by 1 base and J by 6 bases, with 13 bases between the two germline ends. This CDR3 has 15 amino acids.

This clonotype was counted a few times. The genes are TRBV30 and TRBJ2-5, with 8 bases that match TRBD1. After removal of 3 bases from V and 5 bases from J, the junction contained 8 bases not matched to a gene. The germline V gene encodes CDR1 GTSNPN and CDR2 SVGIG (reference sequence). The CDR3 has 14 residues. CDR3 sequence: CAWRRDRSRETQYF. DNA for the CDR3: TGTGCCTGGAGGAGGGACAGGTCTAGGGAGACCCAGTACTTC.

This clonotype was found a few times. V usage is TRBV11-2 and J usage is TRBJ2-7; D is tentatively TRBD1 or TRBD2 (5 bases each). Germline V lookup: CDR1 SGHAT, CDR2 FQNNGV. The CDR3 is 14 residues long. The V gene lost 4 bases and the J gene lost 0 bases, with 10 bases spanning the gap. As DNA, the CDR3 is TGTGCCAGCAGCTGGGGACGGGACTCCTACGAGCAGTACTTC. Protein product: CASSWGRDSYEQYF.

This chain joins TRBV12-3 or TRBV12-4 and TRBJ1-4, with unresolved D. Trimming left V 3 bases short and J 0 bases short, with 5 bases between. The CDR3 sequence is 14 residues long. The CDR3, as DNA: TGTGCCAGCAGTTTTGGGACAACTAATGAAAAACTGTTTTTT. Protein sequence: CASSFGTTNEKLFF.

This clonotype was detected ten times or more. This sequence joins TRBV29-1 and TRBJ2-3; D gene ambiguous. The V gene's germline CDR1 is SQVTM and CDR2 ANQGSEA. This CDR3 spans 12 amino acids. V lost 4 bases and J 2 bases, leaving 7 bases between the germline ends. The CDR3 region has the DNA TGCAGCGTTGCAAGAAACACAGATACGCAGTATTTT. It encodes CSVARNTDTQYF.

This clonotype was counted many times. The chain carries TRBV12-3 or TRBV12-4 and TRBJ2-3; TRBD2 matches at 13 bases. Germline trimming cut 8 bases from V and 2 bases from J; bases unmatched to any gene: 1. CDR3 length: 14 residues. Written as DNA, the CDR3 is TGTGCCAGCGGACTAGCGGGGGTCACAGATACGCAGTATTTT. It is translated as CASGLAGVTDTQYF.

This clonotype showed up just a few times. This sequence may be a read error, since a much larger clone differs from it by one base. Likely a read error: the CDR3 ends without its conserved phenylalanine or tryptophan. This chain joins TRBV12-3 or TRBV12-4 and TRBJ2-7; 12 bases agree with TRBD2. This CDR3 has 15 residues. The V segment lost 6 bases and the J segment 7 bases; nucleotides outside the gene matches: 10. CDR3: CASRSSGGDLGEQYY. The DNA of the CDR3 is TGTGCCAGCAGGTCTAGCGGGGGGGACCTGGGTGAGCAGTACTAC.

With regard to this clonotype: A much larger clone sits a single nucleotide away, making a read error possible. The J gene is TRBJ2-3, the V gene TRBV10-3, with D perhaps TRBD2 (6 bases). Per germline, CDR1 ENHRY and CDR2 SYGVKD. The length of the CDR3 is 14 residues. This CDR3 reads CPISETRGTDTQYF. The CDR3 region has the DNA TGTCCCATCAGTGAGACGCGGGGAACAGATACGCAGTATTTT.

A few counts support this clonotype. The J gene is TRBJ1-2, the V gene TRBV5-5; D gene unclear. Trimming took off 2 bases at V and 9 bases at J, with 23 bases between the two ends. This CDR3 contains 16 residues. Germline V gene sequence: CDR1 SGHKS, CDR2 YYEKEE (reference sequence). CDR3 sequence (DNA): TGTGCCAGCAGCTTTGGTGGATCCGGGATCCTAATCAGCTACACCTTC. This codes for CASSFGGSGILISYTF.

This clonotype was picked up many times. This chain connects TRBV29-1 to TRBJ2-5, with 7 positions matching TRBD1. Germline trimming cut 0 bases from V and 5 bases from J; bases unmatched to any gene: 12. Germline V CDR1 and CDR2: SQVTM, ANQGSEA. The CDR3 contains 16 residues. CDR3 coding DNA: TGCAGCGTTGAAGATCTTACAGGGGTTTGGCAGGAGACCCAGTACTTC. It yields the protein CSVEDLTGVWQETQYF.

This chain links TRBV6-2 or TRBV6-3 with TRBJ2-2; 8 nucleotides line up with TRBD2. The germline V gene encodes CDR1 MNHEY and CDR2 SVGEGT. CDR3 size: 15 residues. J lost 6 bases, V lost 5 bases, and 8 bases had no gene match. The CDR3 DNA reads TGTGCCAGCAGTCGGCCAGCGGGAGTGCCCGGGGAGCTGTTTTTT. Its translation is CASSRPAGVPGELFF.